Presented here are 3 T cell receptor beta chains from one specimen sequenced in a study of shared clonotypes between healthy human individuals. Generated by immunoSEQ multiplex PCR, the TCRdb table keeps only in-frame clones and is missing some. The table shows 2 million to 2.5 million clones, with roughly 92% occurring only once. Sequenced: naive CD4+ T cells from PBMCs. Indicated subset: CD45RA+ positively selected. These receptors were taken from a man between 18 and 35 years old in good health. Some clones in this sample may be carry-over from other donors' samples.

The chain recombines TRBV27 with TRBJ1-2, with D unclear. From germline, CDR1 is MNHEY and CDR2 SMNVEV (reference sequence). The CDR3 is 15 residues long. V was pared by 6 bases and J by 2 bases, with 16 bases between. The CDR3 sequence: CASSLRLGGNYGYTF. The DNA for the CDR3 is TGTGCCAGCAGCTTACGACTGGGTGGGAACTATGGCTACACCTTC.

The chain combines TRBV7-9 with TRBJ2-1, with TRBD2 as a possible D gene (5 bases). CDR3 size: 16 residues. Germline V gene data show CDR1 as SEHNR and CDR2 as FQNEAQ (reference sequence). Trimming shortened V by 4 bases and J by 0 bases, and 13 bases separated the two germline ends. The CDR3 loop is CASSSIGAASYNEQFF. The CDR3 DNA sequence: TGTGCCAGCAGCTCAATAGGAGCGGCCTCCTACAATGAGCAGTTCTTC.

The chain links TRBV27 to TRBJ2-1, with no clear D. This CDR3 is built from 14 residues. The germline V gene encodes CDR1 MNHEY and CDR2 SMNVEV (reference sequence). V lost 0 bases, J lost 6 bases, and 9 bases lay in between. CDR3 sequence (DNA): TGTGCCAGCAGTTTATCCGGCAGAACCAATGAGCAGTTCTTC. Encoded protein: CASSLSGRTNEQFF.